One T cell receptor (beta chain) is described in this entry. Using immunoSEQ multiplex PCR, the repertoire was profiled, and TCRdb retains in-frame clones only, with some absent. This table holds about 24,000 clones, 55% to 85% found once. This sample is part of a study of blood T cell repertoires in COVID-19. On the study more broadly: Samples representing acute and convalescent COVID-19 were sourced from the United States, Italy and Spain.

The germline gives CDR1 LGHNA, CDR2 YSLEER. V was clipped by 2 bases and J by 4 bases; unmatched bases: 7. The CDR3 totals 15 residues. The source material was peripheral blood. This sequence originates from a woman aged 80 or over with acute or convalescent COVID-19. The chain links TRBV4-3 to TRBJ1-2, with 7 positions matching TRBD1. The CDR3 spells CASSQNSQGTYGYTF. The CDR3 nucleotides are TGCGCCAGCAGCCAAAATTCACAGGGGACCTATGGCTACACCTTC.